A selection of T cell receptor beta chains follows, all from one sample in a study of human T cells and chemical hapten exposure. TCRdb reanalysed the RACE reads using MiXCR and keeps one entry per CDR3 protein. The sample includes 95,000 to 150,000 distinct CDR3 sequences, roughly 12% of them seen just once. This sample comprised whole blood, obtained in connection with sensitization to the hapten diphenylcyclopropenone (DPC). These receptors all stem from a woman aged 18-29 years with alopecia areata. Some clones in this sample may be carry-over from other donors' samples. Each CDR3 is given without its conserved first and last residue. Fields, in order: clone size, V gene, J gene, CDR3 protein. Clone size is shown for a subset of rows, as once, few, many or a class of expanded clone.

size: few; V: TRBV12-3/TRBV12-4; J: TRBJ1-4; CDR3: ASSAVGGGKLF
size: few; V: TRBV20-1; J: TRBJ2-1; CDR3: SAGLSGRGNEQF
size: many; V: TRBV6-5; J: TRBJ2-7; CDR3: ASSKMSRSIPVEQY
size: many; V: TRBV29-1; J: TRBJ2-7; CDR3: SVEESGGGYSSYEQY
size: .; V: TRBV21-1; J: TRBJ2-5; CDR3: ASSKVQGIQETQY
size: few; V: TRBV3-1; J: TRBJ2-7; CDR3: ASSQAGTGKYEQY
size: few; V: TRBV7-8; J: TRBJ2-3; CDR3: ASSLQGADTQY
size: .; V: TRBV20-1; J: TRBJ2-5; CDR3: SARPPAGLAGGTQY
size: .; V: TRBV21-1; J: TRBJ1-1; CDR3: ASSAPLSGQNTEAF
size: few; V: TRBV14; J: TRBJ1-1; CDR3: ASSPRGAQGRNTEAF
size: .; V: TRBV7-6; J: TRBJ2-7; CDR3: ASSPSTGAVSEQY
size: few; V: TRBV4-1; J: TRBJ2-1; CDR3: ASSHPGTFLWDNEQF
size: .; V: TRBV2; J: TRBJ2-5; CDR3: ASSRSEGGETQY
size: many; V: TRBV7-2; J: TRBJ1-6; CDR3: ASRGGVTYNSPLH
size: few; V: TRBV12-3/TRBV12-4; J: TRBJ2-1; CDR3: ASSPPALGPVGNEQF
size: many; V: TRBV19; J: TRBJ1-5; CDR3: ASSPKGGVSNQPQH
size: .; V: TRBV11-2; J: TRBJ2-3; CDR3: ASSLYGADTQY
size: many; V: TRBV24-1; J: TRBJ2-7; CDR3: ATSDPGQGNHEQY
size: .; V: TRBV15; J: TRBJ1-3; CDR3: ATSRSAGRQRNTIY
size: .; V: TRBV7-9; J: TRBJ2-2; CDR3: ASSLGDPNTGELF
size: few; V: TRBV18; J: TRBJ2-1; CDR3: ASSPVAGTGFVNEQF
size: many; V: TRBV7-2; J: TRBJ1-2; CDR3: ASSLAGWNYGYT
size: many; V: TRBV12-3/TRBV12-4; J: TRBJ2-3; CDR3: ASSLRAGGPADTQY
size: .; V: TRBV6-2/TRBV6-3; J: TRBJ2-2; CDR3: ASSPQGTGNTGELF
size: few; V: TRBV27; J: TRBJ1-5; CDR3: ASTLTGLGNQPQH
size: .; V: TRBV2; J: TRBJ2-7; CDR3: ASSEALRGQHYEQY
size: .; V: TRBV29-1; J: TRBJ1-1; CDR3: SVGRDTEAF
size: few; V: TRBV20-1; J: TRBJ1-1; CDR3: SAISRGGNTEAF
size: many; V: TRBV7-3; J: TRBJ1-1; CDR3: ASSLTGQNTEAF
size: few; V: TRBV9; J: TRBJ1-6; CDR3: ASSPGQGYNSPLH
size: many; V: TRBV6-6; J: TRBJ1-5; CDR3: ASSPPGQGRNQPQH
size: .; V: TRBV29-1; J: TRBJ2-1; CDR3: SVRYLDRGGYNEQF
size: .; V: TRBV20-1; J: TRBJ2-7; CDR3: SARDPGQGTYEQY
size: .; V: TRBV28; J: TRBJ2-1; CDR3: ASSSRDSPLINEQF
size: .; V: TRBV7-6; J: TRBJ2-1; CDR3: ASSPGGGPYNEQF
size: .; V: TRBV2; J: TRBJ2-5; CDR3: ASSGAAAYQETQY
size: many; V: TRBV7-9; J: TRBJ2-7; CDR3: ASSHPKPAGNTYEQY
size: few; V: TRBV28; J: TRBJ2-7; CDR3: ASRALYEQY
size: .; V: TRBV12-3/TRBV12-4; J: TRBJ2-5; CDR3: ASSLGYTQETQY
size: .; V: TRBV25-1; J: TRBJ1-4; CDR3: ASSEDWGTGEKLF